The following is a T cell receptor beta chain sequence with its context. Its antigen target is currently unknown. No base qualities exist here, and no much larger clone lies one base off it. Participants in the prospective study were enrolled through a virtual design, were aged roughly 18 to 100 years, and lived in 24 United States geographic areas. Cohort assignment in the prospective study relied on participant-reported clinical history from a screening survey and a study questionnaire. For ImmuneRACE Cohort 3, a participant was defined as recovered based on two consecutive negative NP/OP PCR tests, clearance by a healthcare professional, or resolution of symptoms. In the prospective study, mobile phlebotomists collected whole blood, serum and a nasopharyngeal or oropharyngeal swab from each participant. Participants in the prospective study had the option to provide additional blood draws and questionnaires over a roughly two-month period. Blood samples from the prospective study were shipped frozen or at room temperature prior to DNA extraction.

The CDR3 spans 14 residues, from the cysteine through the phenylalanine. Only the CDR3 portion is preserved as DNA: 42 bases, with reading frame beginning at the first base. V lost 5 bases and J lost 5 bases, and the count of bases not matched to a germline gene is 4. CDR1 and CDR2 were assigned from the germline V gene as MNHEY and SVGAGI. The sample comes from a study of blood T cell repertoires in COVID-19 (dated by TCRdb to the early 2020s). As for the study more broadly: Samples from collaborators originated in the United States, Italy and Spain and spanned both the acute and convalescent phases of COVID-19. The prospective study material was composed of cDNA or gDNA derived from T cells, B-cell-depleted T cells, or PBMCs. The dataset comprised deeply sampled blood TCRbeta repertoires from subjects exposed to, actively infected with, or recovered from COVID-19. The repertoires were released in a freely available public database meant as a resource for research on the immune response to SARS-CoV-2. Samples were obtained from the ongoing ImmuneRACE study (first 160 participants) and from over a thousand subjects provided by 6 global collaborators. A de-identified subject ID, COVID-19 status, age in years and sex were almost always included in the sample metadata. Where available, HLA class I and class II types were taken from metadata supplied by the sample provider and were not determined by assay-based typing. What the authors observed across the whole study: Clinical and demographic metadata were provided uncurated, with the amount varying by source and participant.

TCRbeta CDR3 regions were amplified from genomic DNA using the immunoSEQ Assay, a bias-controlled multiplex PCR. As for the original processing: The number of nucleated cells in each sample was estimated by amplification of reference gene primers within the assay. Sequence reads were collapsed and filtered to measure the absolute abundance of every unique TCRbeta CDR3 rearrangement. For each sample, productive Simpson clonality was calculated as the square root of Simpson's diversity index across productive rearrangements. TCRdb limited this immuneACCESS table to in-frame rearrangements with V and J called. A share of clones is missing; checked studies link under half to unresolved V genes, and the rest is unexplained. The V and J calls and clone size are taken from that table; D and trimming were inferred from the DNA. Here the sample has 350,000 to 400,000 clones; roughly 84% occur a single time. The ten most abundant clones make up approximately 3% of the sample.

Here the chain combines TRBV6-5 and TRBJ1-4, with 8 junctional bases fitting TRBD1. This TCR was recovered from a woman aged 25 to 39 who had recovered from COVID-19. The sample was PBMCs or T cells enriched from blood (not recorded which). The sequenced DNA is TGTGCCAGCAGTAGGACAGGGTGGAATGAAAAACTGTTTTTT. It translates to CASSRTGWNEKLFF.